The next 6 T cell receptor beta chains were all read from a single sample in a study of T cell repertoires in cytomegalovirus infection. TCRdb re-derived calls from the reads in MiXCR, one entry per CDR3 protein. The repertoire holds 290,000 or so distinct CDR3 sequences, 20% to 30% seen once, with roughly 14% in the top ten. The sample was PBMCs. The receptors were gathered from a human donor in good health (CMV status not recorded). Some clones in this sample may be carry-over from other donors' samples.

This clonotype was detected ten times or more. The chain uses TRBV7-2 and TRBJ1-2; 9 bases match TRBD1. The CDR3 length is 14 residues. Per the germline V gene, CDR1 is SGHTA and CDR2 is FQGNSA. V lost 4 bases and J lost 5; bases outside the gene matches: 5. For the CDR3, the DNA is TGTGCCAGCAGCTCTAGGACAGGGGCTTATGGCTACACCTTC. As protein: CASSSRTGAYGYTF.

This clonotype was counted ten times or more. The chain is built from TRBV7-2 and TRBJ2-3; TRBD2 aligns across 13 bases. Germline loops: CDR1 SGHTA, CDR2 FQGNSA. Trimming cost V 1 base and J 14 bases; bases outside gene matches: 6. CDR3 size: 14 residues. In DNA form, the CDR3 reads TGTGCCAGCAGCTTAGGACTAGCGGGAGGTGGCGGGTATTTT. Its translation: CASSLGLAGGGGYF.

A few counts support this clonotype. The chain couples TRBV7-2 to TRBJ1-2; D gene unclear. The CDR3 is made up of 13 amino acids. The ends were cut back, 2 bases at V and 3 bases at J, with 7 bases in the middle. Germline V gene lookup returns CDR1 SGHTA and CDR2 FQGNSA. The CDR3, as DNA: TGTGCCAGCAGCTTAATAGGGTACTATGGCTACACCTTC. This encodes CASSLIGYYGYTF.

V gene TRBV7-9 combines with J gene TRBJ2-3; D ambiguous. Germline CDR1 and CDR2: SEHNR and FQNEAQ (reference sequence). This CDR3 has 12 amino acids. The V end was cut by 6 bases, the J end by 6 bases, with 10 bases between. The chain's CDR3 is CASRKTSDTQYF. The CDR3 nucleotides read TGTGCCAGCAGGAAGACCTCCGATACGCAGTATTTT. Filled out from reference TRBV7-9 and TRBJ2-3, the complete variable domain reads DTGVSQNPRHKITKRGQNVTFRCDPISEHNRLYWYRQTLGQGPEFLTYFQNEAQLEKSRLLSDRFSAERPKGSFSTLEIQRTEQGDSAMYLCASRKTSDTQYFGPGTRLTVL.

The CDR3: CASSPQGLGADTQYF. CDR3 sequence (DNA): TGTGCCAGCAGTCCTCAGGGGTTGGGGGCAGATACGCAGTATTTT. The V call is TRBV7-2, the J call TRBJ2-3; perhaps TRBD1 as D (6 bases). With 6 bases removed from V and 4 bases from J, the gap between germline ends came to 17 bases. The CDR3 totals 15 residues. Germline CDR1 SGHTA, CDR2 FQGNSA.

This clonotype occurred a few times. The chain links TRBV20-1 to TRBJ2-6; 8 nucleotides match TRBD1. The CDR3 extends over 17 amino acids. V trimming: 6 bases; J trimming: 1 base; junction bases outside the gene matches: 11. Germline lookup yields CDR1 DFQATT and CDR2 SNEGSKA (reference sequence). CDR3 sequence reads: CSASLGQGASGANVLTF. The CDR3 DNA follows: TGCAGTGCCAGTTTAGGGCAGGGGGCTTCTGGGGCCAACGTCCTGACTTTC.